This note documents a single TCR beta chain sequence. The antigen remains unidentified. TCRdb's table, derived via immunoSEQ multiplex PCR, lists solely in-frame clones and lacks some. The table shows 70,000 to 95,000 clones, with about 83% occurring only once. Ipilimumab CTLA-4 blockade and focal radiation were given to patients with chemo-refractory metastatic non-small-cell lung cancer. The data belong to a study of radiotherapy plus CTLA-4 blockade in lung cancer. Looking at the study overall: Among patients, 15% to 20% showed objective responses, and around 30% had disease control.

Study-level results: The best prediction of response reportedly came from early blood T cell clone dynamics, with interferon-beta. Some TCR clones had been derived from tumors. These clones expanded in peripheral blood after radiotherapy plus ipilimumab.

V shed 0 bases and J 5 bases; nucleotides not matched to a gene: 8. CDR3 length: 17 residues. Germline CDR1 reads KGHSH; CDR2 reads LQKENI. The clonotype originates from a human donor with non-small cell lung cancer that progressed on radiotherapy plus ipilimumab. Sequences were derived from peripheral blood, sampled from a patient treated with radiotherapy plus ipilimumab. The genes are TRBV18 and TRBJ2-2; TRBD2 matches 8 bases. The CDR3 spells CASSPPTSPGGTGELFF. CDR3 nucleotide sequence: TGTGCCAGCTCACCACCTACAAGCCCGGGGGGGACCGGGGAGCTGTTTTTT.